A single sample is the source of the 31 T cell receptor beta chains below, sequenced in a study of shared clonotypes between healthy human individuals. TCRdb's copy holds only in-frame clones and misses some; the assay was immunoSEQ multiplex PCR. Of about 1 million clones detected, approximately 72% appear once; the ten largest clones hold around 1.5%. Material: memory CD4+ T cells sorted from blood. Noted subset: CD45RA-negative fraction. These receptors all stem from a young man in good health.

This clone came up a few times. The chain's CDR3 is CASSSITGGGTDTQYF. CDR3 in DNA: TGTGCCAGCAGCTCCATCACAGGGGGGGGCACAGATACGCAGTATTTT. The chain joins TRBV11-2 to TRBJ2-3, with D tentatively TRBD1 (8 bases). The CDR3 contains 16 residues. The V end was cut by 4 bases, the J end by 1 base, with 15 bases between. The V gene's germline CDR1 is SGHAT and CDR2 FQNNGV.

This chain connects TRBV7-8 to TRBJ1-2; perhaps TRBD1 as D (5 bases). Germline CDR1 SGHVS, CDR2 FQNEAQ. The V end was cut by 2 bases, the J end by 7 bases, with 11 bases between. This CDR3 has 13 residues. In nucleotides, the CDR3 is TGTGCCAGCAGCTTAAGCTCAGGGCCTGGCTACACCTTC. Its translation is CASSLSSGPGYTF.

There are a few counts of this clone. The chain employs TRBV2 and TRBJ1-6, with a possible D match to TRBD1 (6 bases). V lost 5 bases and J lost 6, with 14 bases in between. The CDR3 is made up of 15 amino acids. CDR1 is SNHLY, CDR2 FYNNEI, per germline. The CDR3 loop is CASSKGGQVNSPLHF. Written as DNA, the CDR3 is TGTGCCAGCAGTAAAGGGGGACAAGTTAATTCACCCCTCCACTTT.

The J gene is TRBJ1-6, the V gene TRBV28; D perhaps matches TRBD1 (6 bases). Trimming removed 4 bases at V and 1 base at J, with 8 bases between. The CDR3 has 15 amino acids. Germline V gives CDR1 MDHEN, CDR2 SYDVKM. In nucleotides, the CDR3 is TGTGCCAGCAGTTCCGGACAGTCCTATAATTCACCCCTCCACTTT. This sequence encodes CASSSGQSYNSPLHF.

Concerning this clone: Being one base from a much bigger clone, this may be a read error. Other DNA sequences within the sample encode an identical CDR3. This chain's CDR3 is CASSYQETQYF. As DNA, the CDR3 is TGTGCCAGCAGCTATCAAGAGACCCAGTACTTC. The rearrangement links TRBV5-6 to TRBJ2-5; D call uncertain. V was pared by 3 bases and J by 2 bases, with 2 bases between. The CDR3 totals 11 residues. The germline gives CDR1 SGHDT, CDR2 YYEEEE.

V and J are TRBV6-1 and TRBJ1-3; no reliable D call. V gave up 0 bases and J gave up 7 bases, with 1 base separating them. The germline CDR1 and CDR2 sequences are MNHNS and SASEGT. The CDR3 length is 11 residues. This CDR3 reads CASSEANTIYF. In DNA, the CDR3 is TGTGCCAGCAGTGAAGCGAACACCATATATTTT.

V gene TRBV28 combines with J gene TRBJ1-3; 8 bases are shared with TRBD1. V shed 2 bases and J 2 bases; nucleotides not matched to a gene: 23. Per germline, CDR1 MDHEN and CDR2 SYDVKM. The CDR3 totals 22 residues. The CDR3 region has the DNA TGTGCCAGCAGTTTAGGACAGGGTTTAAGACCGAGAAAAACCATAACTGGAAACACCATATATTTT. Its translation is CASSLGQGLRPRKTITGNTIYF.

This clone has only a few counts. This chain's CDR3 is CASSARGSGANVLTF. The CDR3 region has the DNA TGTGCCAGCAGCGCCAGGGGTTCTGGGGCCAACGTCCTGACTTTC. The J gene is TRBJ2-6, the V gene TRBV28; D possibly corresponds to TRBD1 (6 bases). The germline V gene encodes CDR1 MDHEN and CDR2 SYDVKM. This CDR3 spans 15 amino acids. V was cut by 6 bases and J by 1 base, with 10 bases left in between.

This rearrangement joins TRBV4-1 to TRBJ1-2; D is perhaps TRBD1 (6 bases). Germline CDR1 and CDR2: MGHRA and YSYEKL. This CDR3 is 16 amino acids long. V was trimmed by 5 bases and J by 2 bases, leaving 18 bases between them. CDR3 sequence reads: CASSSRGVDRNYGYTF. DNA for the CDR3: TGCGCCAGCAGCTCCAGGGGCGTTGACAGAAACTATGGCTACACCTTC.

This clone was seen many times. Its ends do not fully match the called genes, so a read error is possible. The sample has other DNA sequences that encode this CDR3 too. The chain is built from TRBV27 and TRBJ2-7; 10 bases are shared with TRBD1. The CDR3 extends over 15 amino acids. Germline values: CDR1 MNHEY, CDR2 SMNVEV (reference sequence). CDR3 sequence reads: CASSVSGTGVYEQYF. The DNA of the CDR3 is TGTGCCAGCAGTGTATCCGGGACAGGGGTGTACGAGCAGTACTTC.

The chain carries TRBV2 and TRBJ1-4; D unresolved. Germline V gene lookup returns CDR1 SNHLY and CDR2 FYNNEI. The CDR3 totals 12 residues. V lost 3 bases, J lost 8 bases, and 7 bases lay in between. The CDR3 DNA follows: TGTGCCAGCAGTGATGAGGACGAAAAACTGTTTTTT. Translating gives CASSDEDEKLFF.

The chain recombines TRBV19 with TRBJ1-1; TRBD1 might be the D (5 bases). The V gene lost 7 bases and the J gene lost 0 bases, with 15 bases spanning the gap. Germline V gene data show CDR1 as LNHDA and CDR2 as SQIVND (reference sequence). The CDR3 is 15 residues long. The CDR3 DNA reads TGTGCCAGTAAAGTTCAGGGATCCATGAACACTGAAGCTTTCTTT. The encoded protein is CASKVQGSMNTEAFF.

The chain is built from TRBV18 and TRBJ1-6; 7 bases map to TRBD1. Per the germline V gene, CDR1 is KGHSH and CDR2 is LQKENI. This CDR3 spans 16 amino acids. The ends lost 3 bases at V and 0 bases at J; junction bases unmatched: 2. The CDR3 sequence: CASSPDRSSYNSPLHF. The CDR3 nucleotides are TGTGCCAGCTCACCGGACAGGAGCTCCTATAATTCACCCCTCCACTTT. Filled out from reference TRBV18 and TRBJ1-6, the complete variable domain reads NAGVMQNPRHLVRRRGQEARLRCSPMKGHSHVYWYRQLPEEGLKFMVYLQKENIIDESGMPKERFSAEFPKEGPSILRIQQVVRGDSAAYFCASSPDRSSYNSPLHFGNGTRLTVT.

V is TRBV14 and J is TRBJ2-7, with D possibly matching TRBD1 (6 bases). The V gene's germline CDR1 is SGHDN and CDR2 FVKESK. V shed 4 bases and J shed 3 bases, with 19 bases lying between them. The CDR3 has 16 amino acids. The CDR3, as DNA: TGTGCCAGCAGCCTTTTGGGGGCAGGGGTCCTCTACGAGCAGTACTTC. Amino acids: CASSLLGAGVLYEQYF.

In this sample, this clone turned up a few times. J is TRBJ1-3 and V is TRBV6-1; no reliable D call. CDR3 length: 11 residues. Trimming took off 2 bases at V and 15 bases at J, with 11 bases between the two ends. Germline V CDR1 and CDR2: MNHNS, SASEGT. The CDR3 reads CASSETGRPYF. The CDR3, as DNA: TGTGCCAGCAGTGAAACCGGGCGCCCATATTTT.

The CDR3 DNA reads as TGTGCCAGCAGGGCGGGCGGGGGAGCCTTCCAATTAGCCAAAAACATTCAGTACTTC. This translates into CASRAGGGAFQLAKNIQYF. This rearrangement joins TRBV28 to TRBJ2-4, with 7 bases that match TRBD2. The germline CDR1 and CDR2 sequences are MDHEN and SYDVKM. CDR3 length: 19 amino acids. The V and J ends lost 6 bases and 0 bases, in that order; junction bases with no gene match: 17.

About this clone itself: Other DNA sequences from this sample encode an identical CDR3 as well. This rearrangement joins TRBV5-4 to TRBJ1-6; D gene unclear. The V gene's germline CDR1 is SGHNT and CDR2 YYREEE (reference sequence). V was cut by 0 bases and J by 7 bases, with 8 bases left in between. The CDR3 is 14 residues long. The CDR3 DNA sequence: TGTGCCAGCAGCTTGGCGGGCGTAAATTCACCCCTCCACTTT. This gives the protein CASSLAGVNSPLHF.

This chain uses TRBV4-3 with TRBJ2-1, with 10 positions matching TRBD2. V lost 6 bases to trimming and J lost 5 bases; unmatched junction nucleotides: 4. The CDR3 runs 14 residues. Germline-derived CDR1 and CDR2 are LGHNA and YSLEER. The DNA of the CDR3 is TGCGCCAGCAGAAAGCGGGAGGGCCACAATGAGCAGTTCTTC. As protein: CASRKREGHNEQFF.

The chain joins TRBV7-9 to TRBJ1-1; 9 bases are a match to TRBD1. The CDR3 sequence is 14 residues long. The ends lost 5 bases at V and 6 bases at J; junction bases unmatched: 7. Germline assignment: CDR1 SEHNR and CDR2 FQNEAQ (reference sequence). CDR3 sequence (DNA): TGTGCCAGCAGCACAACGGGACAGGGTTCTGAAGCTTTCTTT. Protein product: CASSTTGQGSEAFF.

The rearrangement links TRBV6-1 to TRBJ1-1; the match to TRBD1 covers 7 bases. This CDR3 spans 15 amino acids. Losses at the gene ends were 6 bases for V and 2 bases for J; bases not matched to a gene: 9. Germline CDR1 and CDR2: MNHNS and SASEGT. The CDR3 DNA reads as TGTGCCAGCAGCCCCCACAGGGGCCAAAACACTGAAGCTTTCTTT. Residues: CASSPHRGQNTEAFF.

V is TRBV28 and J is TRBJ2-7, with 10 nucleotides matching TRBD1. V was pared by 7 bases and J by 3 bases, with 9 bases of the junction left unmatched. This CDR3 region has 15 residues. Germline V CDR1 and CDR2: MDHEN, SYDVKM. CDR3 sequence (DNA): TGTGCCAGCACCCATTCCGGGACAGGGGACTACGAGCAGTACTTC. Its translation is CASTHSGTGDYEQYF.

This chain uses TRBV7-9 with TRBJ2-2; D not certain. The germline V gene has CDR1 SEHNR and CDR2 FQNEAQ (reference sequence). This CDR3 comprises 14 residues. With 2 bases removed from V and 6 bases from J, the gap between germline ends came to 10 bases. The CDR3 sequence: CASSLTSLPGELFF. The DNA for the CDR3 is TGTGCCAGCAGCTTAACGAGCTTACCCGGGGAGCTGTTTTTT.

V gene TRBV5-1 combines with J gene TRBJ2-3; TRBD1 aligns across 10 bases. With 2 bases clipped from V and 2 bases from J, the junction kept 5 bases outside the gene matches. This CDR3 region has 16 residues. Germline values: CDR1 SGHRS, CDR2 YFSETQ. CDR3 nucleotides: TGCGCCAGCAGCTTAGGGACAGGGGCTGACACAGATACGCAGTATTTT. This encodes CASSLGTGADTDTQYF. Filled out from reference TRBV5-1 and TRBJ2-3, the complete variable domain reads KAGVTQTPRYLIKTRGQQVTLSCSPISGHRSVSWYQQTPGQGLQFLFEYFSETQRNKGNFPGRFSGRQFSNSRSEMNVSTLELGDSALYLCASSLGTGADTDTQYFGPGTRLTVL.

In DNA form, the CDR3 reads TGTGCCATCAGTGATAAAGTGGGGACAGACTATGGCTACACCTTC. It is translated as CAISDKVGTDYGYTF. V usage is TRBV10-3 and J usage is TRBJ1-2; 7 bases are a match to TRBD1. Germline V lookup: CDR1 ENHRY, CDR2 SYGVKD. The CDR3 runs to 15 residues. The V and J ends lost 3 bases and 3 bases, in that order; junction bases with no gene match: 7.

This chain uses TRBV18 with TRBJ2-1, with 9 bases lining up with TRBD2. Germline CDR1 KGHSH, CDR2 LQKENI. The junction had 7 bases not matched to a gene; V was cut back by 6 bases and J by 7 bases. The CDR3 has 14 residues. The CDR3 region is CASSPSGGLNEQFF. CDR3 sequence (DNA): TGTGCCAGCTCGCCCAGCGGGGGGTTGAATGAGCAGTTCTTC.

This clone was seen repeatedly, ten times or more. The CDR3 DNA reads as TGTGCCAGCAGTGCCCAAAGCCGACTCAACACCGGGGAGCTGTTTTTT. Translated: CASSAQSRLNTGELFF. This rearrangement joins TRBV6-1 to TRBJ2-2; no firm D call. Germline values: CDR1 MNHNS, CDR2 SASEGT. The CDR3 loop spans 16 amino acids. The ends were cut back, 4 bases at V and 2 bases at J, with 14 bases in the middle.

The chain uses TRBV5-1 and TRBJ2-3; possible D gene TRBD1, 5 bases. Between the trimmed V and J ends, which lost 1 base and 5 bases, there was a span of 17 bases. Germline V CDR1 and CDR2: SGHRS, YFSETQ. This CDR3 has 16 residues. The CDR3 reads CASSLQRGSAGDTQYF. The CDR3 region has the DNA TGCGCCAGCAGCTTGCAAAGGGGCAGCGCCGGAGATACGCAGTATTTT.

On this clone itself: The same CDR3 can be traced to other DNA sequences in this sample. The rearrangement uses TRBV18 and TRBJ2-1; unclear D gene. V lost 6 bases and J lost 4, with 4 bases in between. Germline lookup yields CDR1 KGHSH and CDR2 LQKENI. The CDR3 loop spans 11 amino acids. CDR3 residues: CASSLYNEQFF. The CDR3, as DNA: TGTGCCAGCTCTCTTTACAATGAGCAGTTCTTC.

This chain joins TRBV7-2 and TRBJ2-7; 10 bases are a match to TRBD1. Germline V lookup: CDR1 SGHTA, CDR2 FQGNSA. The CDR3 length is 12 residues. J gave up 9 bases and V 5 bases, and 4 bases lay outside the gene matches. This chain's CDR3 is CASSRDRGTQYF. In nucleotides, the CDR3 is TGTGCCAGCAGCCGGGACAGGGGAACGCAGTACTTC.

V usage is TRBV9 and J usage is TRBJ1-1; D uncertain. Germline CDR1 SGDLS, CDR2 YYNGEE. V lost 3 bases, J lost 5 bases, and 11 bases lay in between. This CDR3 has 13 amino acids. In DNA form, the CDR3 reads TGTGCCAGCAGCGCCGGGCGAGAAACTGAAGCTTTCTTT. This translates into CASSAGRETEAFF.

The sample holds a few counts of this clone. J is TRBJ1-2 and V is TRBV6-1, with 9 bases fitting TRBD1. With 1 base clipped from V and 5 bases from J, the junction kept 2 bases outside the gene matches. This CDR3 has 14 amino acids. Germline V gene data show CDR1 as MNHNS and CDR2 as SASEGT. The CDR3 DNA sequence: TGTGCCAGCAGTGAAGTTGGACAGGGGTATGGCTACACCTTC. Residues: CASSEVGQGYGYTF.